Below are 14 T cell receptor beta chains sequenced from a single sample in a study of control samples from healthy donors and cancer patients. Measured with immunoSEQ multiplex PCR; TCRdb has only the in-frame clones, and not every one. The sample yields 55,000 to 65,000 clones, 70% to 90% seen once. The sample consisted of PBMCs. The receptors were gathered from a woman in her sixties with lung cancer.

The CDR3: CASSSVRLGEQFF. The CDR3 DNA is TGTGCCAGCAGCTCCGTACGACTGGGTGAGCAGTTCTTC. The V call is TRBV2, the J call TRBJ2-1; no firm D call. The germline V and J ends were trimmed by 6 bases and 9 bases, with 15 bases remaining between them. The germline gives CDR1 SNHLY, CDR2 FYNNEI. The CDR3 is 13 amino acids.

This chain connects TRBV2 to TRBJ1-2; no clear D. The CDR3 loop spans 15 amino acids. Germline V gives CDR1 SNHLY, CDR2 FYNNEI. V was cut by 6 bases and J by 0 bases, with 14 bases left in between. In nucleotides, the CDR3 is TGTGCCAGCAGCCAAGAGGCAGGCACTAACTATGGCTACACCTTC. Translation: CASSQEAGTNYGYTF.

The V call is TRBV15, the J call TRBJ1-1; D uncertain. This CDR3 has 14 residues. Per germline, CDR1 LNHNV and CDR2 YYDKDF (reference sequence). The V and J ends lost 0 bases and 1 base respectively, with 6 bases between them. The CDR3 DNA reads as TGTGCCACCAGCAGAGAAATCGGGAACACTGAAGCTTTCTTT. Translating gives CATSREIGNTEAFF.

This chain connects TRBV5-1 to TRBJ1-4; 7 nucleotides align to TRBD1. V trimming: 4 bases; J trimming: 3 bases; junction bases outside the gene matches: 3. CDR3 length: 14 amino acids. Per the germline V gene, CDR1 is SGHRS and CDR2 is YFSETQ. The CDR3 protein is CASSRQGSNEKLFF. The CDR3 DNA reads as TGCGCCAGCAGCCGACAGGGATCTAATGAAAAACTGTTTTTT.

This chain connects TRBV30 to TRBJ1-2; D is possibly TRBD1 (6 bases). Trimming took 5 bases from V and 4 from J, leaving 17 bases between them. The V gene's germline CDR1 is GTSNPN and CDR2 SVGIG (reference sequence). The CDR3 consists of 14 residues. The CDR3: CAWAWWGGGYGYTF. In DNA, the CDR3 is TGTGCCTGGGCTTGGTGGGGGGGCGGCTATGGCTACACCTTC.

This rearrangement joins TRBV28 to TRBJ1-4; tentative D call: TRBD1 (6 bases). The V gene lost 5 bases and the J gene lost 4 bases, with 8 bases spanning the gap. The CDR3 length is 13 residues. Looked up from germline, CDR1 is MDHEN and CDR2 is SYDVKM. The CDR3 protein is CASSRQVNEKLFF. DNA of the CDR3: TGTGCCAGCAGTAGACAGGTTAATGAAAAACTGTTTTTT.

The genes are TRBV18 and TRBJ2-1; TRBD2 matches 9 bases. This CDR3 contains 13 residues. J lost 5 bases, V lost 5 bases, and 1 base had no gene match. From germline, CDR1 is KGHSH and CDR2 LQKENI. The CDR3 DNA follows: TGTGCCAGCTCAGCGGGAGGGAACAATGAGCAGTTCTTC. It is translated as CASSAGGNNEQFF.

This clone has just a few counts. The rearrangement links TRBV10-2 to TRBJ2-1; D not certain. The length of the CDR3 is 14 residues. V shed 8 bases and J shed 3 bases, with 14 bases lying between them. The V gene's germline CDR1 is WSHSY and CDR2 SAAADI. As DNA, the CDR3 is TGCGCCAGCGGTCAGTTTGCGGACTACAATGAGCAGTTCTTC. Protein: CASGQFADYNEQFF.

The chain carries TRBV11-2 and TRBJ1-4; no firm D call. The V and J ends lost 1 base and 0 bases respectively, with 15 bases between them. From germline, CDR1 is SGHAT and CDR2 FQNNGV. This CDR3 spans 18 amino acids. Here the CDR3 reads CASSLGSFQTSTNEKLFF. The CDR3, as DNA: TGTGCCAGCAGCTTAGGGTCCTTCCAGACCTCAACTAATGAAAAACTGTTTTTT.

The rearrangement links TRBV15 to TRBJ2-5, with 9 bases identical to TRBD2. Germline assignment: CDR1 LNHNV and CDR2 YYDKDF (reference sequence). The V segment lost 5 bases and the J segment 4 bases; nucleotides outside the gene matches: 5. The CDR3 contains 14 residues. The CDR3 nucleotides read TGTGCCACCAGCTCGCGGGGGGGAGGAGAGACCCAGTACTTC. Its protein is CATSSRGGGETQYF.

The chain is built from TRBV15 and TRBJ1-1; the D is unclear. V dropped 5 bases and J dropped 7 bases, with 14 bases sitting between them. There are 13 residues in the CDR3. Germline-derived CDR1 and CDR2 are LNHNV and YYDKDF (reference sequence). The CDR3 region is CATSPVKALEAFF. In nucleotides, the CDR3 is TGTGCCACCAGCCCTGTAAAGGCTCTTGAAGCTTTCTTT.

The CDR3 DNA follows: TGCAGTGCTAGTCGGACTAGCGGGTCCTACGAGCAGTACTTC. Its translation: CSASRTSGSYEQYF. The rearrangement links TRBV20-1 to TRBJ2-7, with 11 nucleotides matching TRBD2. The ends lost 3 bases at V and 1 base at J; junction bases unmatched: 2. The CDR3 has 14 amino acids. Germline V lookup: CDR1 DFQATT, CDR2 SNEGSKA (reference sequence).

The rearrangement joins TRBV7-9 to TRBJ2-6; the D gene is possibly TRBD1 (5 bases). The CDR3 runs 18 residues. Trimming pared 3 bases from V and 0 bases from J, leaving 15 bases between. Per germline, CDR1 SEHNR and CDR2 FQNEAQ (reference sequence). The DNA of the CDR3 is TGTGCCAGCAGCTTCACCCACAGGCCCTACTCTGGGGCCAACGTCCTGACTTTC. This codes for CASSFTHRPYSGANVLTF. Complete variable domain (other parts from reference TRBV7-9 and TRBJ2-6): DTGVSQNPRHKITKRGQNVTFRCDPISEHNRLYWYRQTLGQGPEFLTYFQNEAQLEKSRLLSDRFSAERPKGSFSTLEIQRTEQGDSAMYLCASSFTHRPYSGANVLTFGAGSRLTVL.

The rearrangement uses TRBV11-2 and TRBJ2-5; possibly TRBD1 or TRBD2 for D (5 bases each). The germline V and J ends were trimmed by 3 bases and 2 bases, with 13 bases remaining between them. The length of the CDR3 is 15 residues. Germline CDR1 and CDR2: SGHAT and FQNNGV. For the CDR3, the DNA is TGTGCCAGCAGCTTCGGGAACAGGAGACAAGAGACCCAGTACTTC. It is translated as CASSFGNRRQETQYF.